The source of this T cell receptor (beta chain) is a study of response to subunit inactivated influenza vaccine. General study results and limits: The study's authors posited that every seasonal influenza vaccination enlists few new T cells.

MiXCR, run by TCRdb on the RT-PCR reads, gives a single entry per CDR3 protein. The profile shows hundreds of thousands of distinct CDR3 sequences, less than 25% of them singletons. This CDR3 region has 14 residues. Trimming removed 5 bases from V and 0 bases from J, with 13 bases in between. The germline gives CDR1 SQVTM, CDR2 ANQGSEA. This clonotype has a handful of counts. Its antigen is currently unknown. This chain uses TRBV29-1 with TRBJ1-1, with a tentative D call TRBD1 (5 bases). The TCR sequence derives from a man aged 50 to 69 who received an inactivated influenza vaccine. The sample in question was PBMCs from blood, obtained about 20 months after vaccination. CDR3 DNA sequence: TGCAGCGTTACCCAGGGACCCCTGAACACTGAAGCTTTCTTT. This sequence encodes CSVTQGPLNTEAFF. Combining the CDR3 with reference TRBV29-1 and TRBJ1-1 gives the whole variable domain SAVISQKPSRDICQRGTSLTIQCQVDSQVTMMFWYRQQPGQSLTLIATANQGSEATYESGFVIDKFPISRPNLTFSTLTVSNMSPEDSSIYLCSVTQGPLNTEAFFGQGTRLTVV.